One sample yielded the 10 T cell receptor beta chains listed below, sequenced in a study of T cells in Graves' hyperthyroidism and ophthalmopathy (dated by TCRdb to the late 2010s). The receptor library was made with multiplex PCR. Sequenced using an Illumina HiSeq 2000. TCR beta CDR3 regions were amplified from RNA transcripts. A first-round RT-PCR of the TCR CDR3 used the HTBI primer set with the Qiagen OneStep RT-PCR kit. The public reads were run again by TCRdb, first through fastp at Q25 and then through MiXCR, and only productive beta chains were kept. Each CDR3 protein gets just one entry, which takes the most common genes and DNA from the rows behind it. In this sample the table shows approximately 600,000 distinct CDR3 sequences, roughly 20% of which occur a single time. Under 35% of the sample belongs to the ten largest clones. What was sequenced was blood. The receptors derive from a young man with Graves' ophthalmopathy.

The chain links TRBV10-2 to TRBJ1-2; the D is unclear. The V end was cut by 0 bases, the J end by 5 bases, with 7 bases between. The CDR3 runs to 13 residues. The germline V gene has CDR1 WSHSY and CDR2 SAAADI. DNA of the CDR3: TGCGCCAGCAGTGAGTCGCTCCAATATGGCTACACCTTC. Encoded protein: CASSESLQYGYTF.

This clonotype occurred many times. This chain links TRBV28 with TRBJ2-7, with a tentative D call TRBD1 (6 bases). Trimming stripped 5 bases from V and 3 bases from J, with 14 bases between. The CDR3 runs to 14 residues. The germline CDR1 and CDR2 sequences are MDHEN and SYDVKM. CDR3 in amino acids: CASSTSGTLYEQYF. For the CDR3, the DNA is TGTGCCAGCAGTACGTCCGGGACACTCTACGAGCAGTACTTC.

This clonotype has just a few counts. The chain uses TRBV7-9 and TRBJ2-1, with D possibly TRBD2 on 6 matching bases. Germline V gene data show CDR1 as SEHNR and CDR2 as FQNEAQ (reference sequence). With 1 base removed from V and 5 bases from J, the gap between germline ends came to 12 bases. The CDR3 runs to 15 residues. CDR3 amino acids: CASSLGRESHNEQFF. CDR3 nucleotides: TGTGCCAGCAGCTTAGGCCGGGAGAGTCACAATGAGCAGTTCTTC.

This clonotype was seen more than once but under ten times. This chain links TRBV7-2 with TRBJ2-5; D uncertain. The V end lost 1 base, the J end lost 4 bases, and 4 bases lay between the germline ends. In germline, CDR1 is SGHTA, CDR2 FQGNSA. The CDR3 runs to 12 residues. DNA of the CDR3: TGTGCCAGCAGCTTAGTAGCAGAGACCCAGTACTTC. This translates into CASSLVAETQYF.

This clonotype was seen at least ten times. The chain has TRBV6-2 or TRBV6-3 and TRBJ2-7, with TRBD2 as a possible D gene (5 bases). Trimming left V 4 bases short and J 1 base short, with 11 bases between. The CDR3 consists of 14 residues. The germline V gene encodes CDR1 MNHEY and CDR2 SVGEGT. Here the CDR3 DNA reads TGTGCCAGCAGTTTTGCGGGCCGATCCTACGAGCAGTACTTC. Translated: CASSFAGRSYEQYF.

The CDR3 protein is CSASPTSHGYTF. The CDR3 DNA sequence: TGCAGTGCTAGCCCGACAAGTCATGGCTACACCTTC. This sequence joins TRBV20-1 and TRBJ1-2; no reliable D call. Germline V gene lookup returns CDR1 DFQATT and CDR2 SNEGSKA (reference sequence). This CDR3 is built from 12 residues. The V gene lost 3 bases and the J gene lost 6 bases, with 11 bases spanning the gap.

This clonotype was seen a handful of times. This chain uses TRBV20-1 with TRBJ2-1; D might be TRBD2 (6 bases). V lost 1 base and J lost 3, with 13 bases in between. The CDR3 loop spans 15 amino acids. The germline V gene has CDR1 DFQATT and CDR2 SNEGSKA (reference sequence). The CDR3 nucleotides are TGCAGTGCTAGAGGAGTGCGGGGTGGCTACAATGAGCAGTTCTTC. The encoded protein is CSARGVRGGYNEQFF.

This clonotype occurred many times. The chain combines TRBV12-3 or TRBV12-4 with TRBJ2-5; 14 bases map to TRBD2. V lost 5 bases and J lost 3; bases outside the gene matches: 8. The CDR3 has 17 residues. For the CDR3, the DNA is TGTGCCAGCAGTGAATCGGGACTAGCGGGAGAGAAAGAGACCCAGTACTTC. This gives the protein CASSESGLAGEKETQYF.

The chain couples TRBV24-1 to TRBJ2-1, with D hard to call. CDR3 length equals 14 residues. Trimming took 0 bases from V and 4 from J, leaving 6 bases between them. Germline lookup yields CDR1 KGHDR and CDR2 SFDVKD. The CDR3 region has the DNA TGTGCCACCAGTGATTTGCCGAGTTACAATGAGCAGTTCTTC. It yields the protein CATSDLPSYNEQFF.

This sequence joins TRBV13 and TRBJ2-3, with 8 bases that match TRBD2. CDR1 PRHDT and CDR2 FYEKMQ come from the germline V gene (reference sequence). The CDR3 extends over 17 amino acids. J lost 2 bases, V lost 2 bases, and 9 bases had no gene match. CDR3 amino acids: CASSLRTALAVTDTQYF. The CDR3, as DNA: TGTGCCAGCAGCTTAAGGACGGCACTAGCGGTCACAGATACGCAGTATTTT.